This T cell receptor (beta chain) was recorded in a study of OX40 agonist ivuxolimab in advanced cancers. About the research overall: An agonistic anti-OX40 (CD134) antibody, ivuxolimab, was used to treat the patients.

This clone was found a few times. Its antigen is not known. Germline CDR1 reads SGHDT; CDR2 reads YYEEEE. The junction had 8 bases not matched to a gene; V was cut back by 5 bases and J by 5 bases. The CDR3 has 14 residues. Study results and caveats: Nonresponders, in some cases, also had low normalized T-cell clonal expansion.

The method was immunoSEQ multiplex PCR; TCRdb's version includes in-frame clones alone and lacks a portion of them. This sample has 95,000 to 100,000 clones, with roughly 83% found just once. The sampling schedule covered blood at baseline, cycle 4 day 1, and cycle 7 day 1. This TCR was sampled from an adult with an advanced solid tumor such as melanoma, head and neck, liver or kidney cancer. The sample in question was CD4+ or CD8+ T cells sorted from blood, obtained in a trial of the OX40 agonist ivuxolimab. The chain combines TRBV5-6 with TRBJ1-1, with 8 bases identical to TRBD1. The CDR3 nucleotides read TGTGCCAGCAGTTACAGGGGGGCGCGGACTGAAGCTTTCTTT. It yields the protein CASSYRGARTEAFF.